The rows below give T cell receptor beta chains drawn from one sample of a study of OX40 agonist ivuxolimab in advanced cancers. Only in-frame clones appear in the TCRdb table, and some are missing; sequencing was by immunoSEQ multiplex PCR. Among around 51,000 clones listed, over 75% were seen once. The sequenced sample was CD4+ or CD8+ T cells sorted from blood, obtained in a trial of the OX40 agonist ivuxolimab. The receptors were gathered from an adult with an advanced solid tumor such as melanoma, head and neck, liver or kidney cancer. CDR3s include the opening cysteine and the closing phenylalanine or tryptophan. The D gene is left open where the match is weak. A clone size is listed for some rows: how often the clone was seen (once, few, many), or a class if it is expanded.

D	J	size	V	CDR3	DNA
.	TRBJ2-7	.	TRBV30	CAWSVVGTYEQYF	TGTGCCTGGAGTGTCGTAGGAACCTACGAGCAGTACTTC
.	TRBJ2-7	.	TRBV28	CASSLSPSFSNHEQYF	TGTGCCAGCAGTTTAAGCCCCTCATTTAGTAACCACGAGCAGTACTTC
.	TRBJ2-1	.	TRBV6-1	CASSEMAGRYNEQFF	TGTGCCAGCAGTGAAATGGCGGGACGGTACAATGAGCAGTTCTTC
TRBD1	TRBJ2-2	.	TRBV5-1	CASSWDSANTGELFF	TGCGCCAGCAGCTGGGACAGTGCGAACACCGGGGAGCTGTTTTTT
TRBD2	TRBJ2-1	.	TRBV29-1	CSVAGLAGSYNEQFF	TGCAGCGTTGCGGGACTAGCGGGCTCCTACAATGAGCAGTTCTTC
.	TRBJ1-1	.	TRBV18	CASSPPRERGEAFF	TGTGCCAGCTCACCACCCAGGGAACGGGGTGAAGCTTTCTTT
.	TRBJ1-2	.	TRBV6-5	CASSPGTRYGYTF	TGTGCCAGCAGTCCAGGGACTCGGTATGGCTACACCTTC
TRBD1	TRBJ2-5	.	TRBV5-4	CASSSGQGVIETQYF	TGTGCCAGCAGCTCTGGACAGGGTGTTATAGAGACCCAGTACTTC
.	TRBJ2-7	once	TRBV28	CASSRLREQYF	TGTGCCAGCAGCCGCCTGAGAGAGCAGTACTTC
.	TRBJ2-2	once	TRBV19	CASSFRGGTGELFF	TGTGCCAGTAGTTTTAGGGGAGGAACCGGGGAGCTGTTTTTT
.	TRBJ2-5	once	TRBV18	CASSQQGAVKETQYF	TGTGCCAGCTCGCAACAGGGCGCAGTGAAAGAGACCCAGTACTTC
.	TRBJ1-1	.	TRBV5-1	CASSLEPGADTEAFF	TGCGCCAGCAGCTTGGAGCCGGGGGCGGACACTGAAGCTTTCTTT